This TCR beta chain was found in a study of T-cell memory formation after mild COVID-19. Overall study: The TCR clusters were mostly specific to one donor. Study-wide findings and caveats: Shrinking CD4+ clones were chiefly CM and EM; CD8+ ones were chiefly EMRA. That cross-reactive memory joined was suggested by some responding clones appearing in pre-infection memory.

This clonotype was detected only a few times. What it binds is not known. Employing constant-segment primers, 5'RACE generated TCR alpha and TCR beta cDNA libraries bearing sample barcodes and UMIs. TCRdb reprocessed the 5' RACE reads via MiXCR and lists one record per CDR3 protein. The sample records about 560,000 distinct CDR3 sequences, 17% being singletons. Trimming took off 4 bases at V and 0 bases at J, with 7 bases between the two ends. Germline CDR1 reads MNHNY; CDR2 reads SVGAGI (reference sequence). This CDR3 has 13 residues. Sequenced sample: PBMCs or a T cell subset sorted from them (not recorded which). The J gene is TRBJ2-7, the V gene TRBV6-6; no firm D call. The receptor comes from an adult woman who had mild COVID-19 (a few samples of this study predate the infection). Cell type and time point are not known. The CDR3 loop is CASSWSDSYEQYF. The CDR3 DNA is TGTGCCAGCAGTTGGTCAGACTCCTACGAGCAGTACTTC.